This record covers a single T cell receptor (beta chain). Its cognate antigen has yet to be identified. No qualities accompany the bases; no much larger clone lies one base away. The source of the sample is a study of blood T cell repertoires in COVID-19 (dated by TCRdb to between 2020 and 2021). With respect to the entire study: The collaborator samples originated in the United States, Italy and Spain and spanned the acute and convalescent phases of COVID-19. The dataset comprised deeply sampled blood TCRbeta repertoires from subjects exposed to, actively infected with, or recovered from COVID-19. The material from the prospective study consisted of cDNA or gDNA derived from T cells, B-cell-depleted T cells, or PBMCs. Samples were obtained from the ongoing ImmuneRACE study (first 160 participants) and from about 1,300 subjects provided by 6 global collaborators. Where available, HLA class I and class II types were taken from metadata supplied by the sample provider and were not determined by assay-based typing. The repertoires were released in a freely available public database intended as a resource for research on the immune response to SARS-CoV-2. The sample metadata nearly always contained a de-identified subject ID, COVID-19 status, age in years and sex.

General conclusions and limits of the study: How much clinical and demographic metadata was included differed by source and by participant, and the metadata was provided uncurated.

The collaborating institutions used their own protocols to collect whole blood in K2EDTA tubes. For TCRbeta analysis, collaborators shipped samples in one of three forms: frozen whole blood, isolated PBMCs, or DNA extracted from either of those sample types. TCRbeta CDR3 regions were amplified from genomic DNA by means of the immunoSEQ Assay, a bias-controlled multiplex PCR. The authors' analysis ran thus. The number of nucleated cells in each sample was estimated from the amplification of reference gene primers within the assay. To quantify the absolute abundance of each unique TCRbeta CDR3 rearrangement, sequence reads were collapsed and filtered. Productive Simpson clonality was computed per sample as the square root of Simpson's diversity index over productive rearrangements. TCRdb limited this immuneACCESS table to in-frame rearrangements with V and J called. A share of clones is missing; checked studies link under half to unresolved V genes, and the rest is unexplained. V, J and clone size are taken as reported in that table, and D and trimming were inferred from the DNA itself. The sample has about 39,000 clones on record, approximately 85% of them singletons. Approximately 10% of the sample is taken by the ten largest.

Sequencing used peripheral blood. The origin of this receptor is a human donor in a cohort sampled during active COVID-19.

The CDR3 protein sequence reads: CASSSGTSNEQFF. In nucleotides, the sequence is TGTGCCAGCAGCTCGGGGACTAGCAATGAGCAGTTCTTC. The chain couples TRBV5-8 to TRBJ2-1, with 8 bases aligning to TRBD2. Relative to germline, V is missing 3 bases and J is missing 6 bases, with 2 bases of the junction outside any gene match. From a lookup of the germline V gene, CDR1 and CDR2 are SGHTS and YDEGEE. Including the terminal cysteine and phenylalanine, the CDR3 comprises 13 residues. Only the CDR3 DNA stays, 39 bases, in frame from base 1.